This T cell receptor beta chain emerged from a study of graft-versus-host responses after intestinal transplantation. About the study: Every recipient had anti-thymocyte globulin induction and around 3 years of tacrolimus plus steroids. Overall study findings and caveats: Allografts from individuals with graft-donor T cell macrochimerism displayed high graft-versus-host to host-versus-graft clonal ratios. Detected in recipient marrow were GvH clones, some of which were first observed in ileum or blood. The study associated peak circulating GvH clone levels with early post-transplant HvG declines.

Method: immunoSEQ multiplex PCR; TCRdb's copy keeps in-frame clones and lacks some. The repertoire includes approximately 100,000 clones, roughly 88% of them detected once, and around 1.4% sits in the top ten. A remark on this clone: The antigen is unknown.

V shed 1 base, J shed 8 bases, and the junction held 15 bases outside the gene matches. This CDR3 has 18 residues. Germline loops: CDR1 SGHTA, CDR2 FQGNSA. The receptor was isolated from a human patient who received an intestinal transplant, so some T cells may come from the graft donor. The source was PBMCs, collected 255 days after intestinal transplant. V and J are TRBV7-2 and TRBJ1-4, with 8 bases identical to TRBD1. CDR3 residues: CASSLEDSRLTGGEKLFF. The DNA for the CDR3 is TGTGCCAGCAGCTTAGAAGACAGTCGCCTTACAGGGGGGGAAAAACTGTTTTTT.